These T cell receptor beta chains were read from a single sample in a study of control samples from healthy donors and cancer patients. TCRdb keeps only in-frame clones here, not all; method: immunoSEQ multiplex PCR. Of approximately 150,000 clones in the sample, 91% were seen once. Sequenced sample: blood. These receptors all come from a young man in good health. CDR3s include the opening cysteine and the closing phenylalanine or tryptophan. Each record gives: CDR3 length, J gene, V gene, D gene, CDR3 protein, CDR3 DNA. A D gene is named only where the DNA matches it firmly.

length: 15
J: TRBJ2-7
V: TRBV11-1
D: TRBD2
CDR3: CASRQNVGTSYEQYF
DNA: TGTGCCAGCCGACAGAACGTCGGGACTAGCTACGAGCAGTACTTC

length: 16
J: TRBJ1-1
V: TRBV10-3
D: TRBD1
CDR3: CAISEGQGMLNTEAFF
DNA: TGTGCCATCAGTGAGGGACAGGGCATGCTGAACACTGAAGCTTTCTTT

length: 16
J: TRBJ2-2
V: TRBV7-3
D: TRBD1
CDR3: CASSPRTGGDTGELFF
DNA: TGTGCCAGCAGCCCGCGGACAGGGGGCGACACCGGGGAGCTGTTTTTT

length: 15
J: TRBJ1-3
V: TRBV10-1
D: -
CDR3: CARPPGVGPRNTIYF
DNA: TGCGCCCGACCCCCAGGGGTTGGCCCTAGAAACACCATATATTTT

length: 14
J: TRBJ1-4
V: TRBV5-1
D: -
CDR3: CASSSANANEKLFF
DNA: TGCGCCAGCAGCTCCGCAAATGCTAATGAAAAACTGTTTTTT

length: 16
J: TRBJ1-5
V: TRBV24-1
D: -
CDR3: CATSDSGDGGHQPQHF
DNA: TGTGCCACCAGTGATTCTGGGGATGGGGGCCATCAGCCCCAGCATTTT

length: 15
J: TRBJ2-6
V: TRBV5-3
D: TRBD1
CDR3: CARSLQGAGANVLTF
DNA: TGTGCCAGAAGCTTACAGGGGGCTGGGGCCAACGTCCTGACTTTC

length: 13
J: TRBJ1-2
V: TRBV27
D: -
CDR3: CASSLGNYYGYTF
DNA: TGTGCCAGCAGTTTAGGGAATTATTATGGCTACACCTTC

length: 15
J: TRBJ1-2
V: TRBV7-9
D: TRBD1
CDR3: CASSFTGASGYGYTF
DNA: TGTGCCAGCAGCTTTACAGGGGCCAGTGGATATGGCTACACCTTC

length: 13
J: TRBJ1-2
V: TRBV29-1
D: TRBD1
CDR3: CSVDDRADYGYTF
DNA: TGCAGCGTTGATGACAGGGCTGACTATGGCTACACCTTC

length: 15
J: TRBJ2-1
V: TRBV9
D: TRBD2
CDR3: CASSPGTSSYNEQFF
DNA: TGTGCCAGCAGCCCAGGGACTAGCTCCTACAATGAGCAGTTCTTC

length: 13
J: TRBJ1-1
V: TRBV19
D: -
CDR3: CASSMAGATEAFF
DNA: TGTGCCAGTAGTATGGCGGGGGCCACTGAAGCTTTCTTT